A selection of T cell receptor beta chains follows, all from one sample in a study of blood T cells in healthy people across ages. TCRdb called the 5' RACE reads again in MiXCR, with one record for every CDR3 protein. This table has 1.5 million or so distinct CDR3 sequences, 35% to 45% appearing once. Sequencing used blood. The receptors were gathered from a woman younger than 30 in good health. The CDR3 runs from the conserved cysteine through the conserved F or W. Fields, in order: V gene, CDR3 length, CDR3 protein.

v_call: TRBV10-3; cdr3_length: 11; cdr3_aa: CAIRMGPRAFF
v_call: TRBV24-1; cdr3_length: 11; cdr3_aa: CATSSKETQYF
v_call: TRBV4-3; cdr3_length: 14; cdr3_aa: CASSQEQYGETQYF
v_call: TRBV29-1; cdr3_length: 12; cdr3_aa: CSVRDRSHEQYF
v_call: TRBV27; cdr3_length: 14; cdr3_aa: CASSLDGANYGYTF
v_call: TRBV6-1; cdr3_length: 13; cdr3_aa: CASTRTAQETQYF
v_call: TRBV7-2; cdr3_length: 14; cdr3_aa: CASSLVWRDTEAFF
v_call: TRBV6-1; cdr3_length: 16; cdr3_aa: CASSGINPGADYGYTF
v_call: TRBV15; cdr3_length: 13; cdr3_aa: CATSRTATDTQYF
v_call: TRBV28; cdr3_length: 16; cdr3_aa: CASRDSGTGSLNEQYF
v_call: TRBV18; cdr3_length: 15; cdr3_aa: CASSPRTGMSDTQYF
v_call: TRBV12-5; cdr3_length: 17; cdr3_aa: CASALTAGPRTPGELFF
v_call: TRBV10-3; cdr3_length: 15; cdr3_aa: CAISESFRDGQPQHF
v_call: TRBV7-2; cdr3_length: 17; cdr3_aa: CASSLGGGGRLDQPQHF
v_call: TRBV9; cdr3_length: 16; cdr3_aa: CASSVAPGTITETQYF
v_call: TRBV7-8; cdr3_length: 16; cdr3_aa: CDSSLWGGEGGTEAFF
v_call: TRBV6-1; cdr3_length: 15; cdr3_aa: CASIAGGARNQPQHF
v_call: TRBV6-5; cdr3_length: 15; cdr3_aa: CASRMDRVSYNEQFF
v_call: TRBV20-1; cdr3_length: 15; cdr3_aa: CSARDSGGHQETQYF
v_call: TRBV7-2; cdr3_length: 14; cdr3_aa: CASLWDKNTGDLFF
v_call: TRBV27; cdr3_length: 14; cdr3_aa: CASSPTGQPYEQYF
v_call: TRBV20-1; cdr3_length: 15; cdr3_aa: CSAPRGNLRRPEQYF
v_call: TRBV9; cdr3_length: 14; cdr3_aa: CASSVGVAPDTQYF
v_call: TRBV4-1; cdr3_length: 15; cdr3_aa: CASSQDLGYQETQYF
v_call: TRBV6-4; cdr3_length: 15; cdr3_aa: CASSEIAGGPTEQFF
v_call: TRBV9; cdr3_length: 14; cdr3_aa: CASSPEGLNQPQHF
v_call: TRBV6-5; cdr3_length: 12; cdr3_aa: CASFSMSTEAFF
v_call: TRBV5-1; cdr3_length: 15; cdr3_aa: CASSWTTGPYNEQYF
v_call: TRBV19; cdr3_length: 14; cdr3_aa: CASGLMGNTGELFF
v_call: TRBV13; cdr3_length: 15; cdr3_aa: CASSPWDRDRNIQYF
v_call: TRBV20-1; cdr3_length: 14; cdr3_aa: CSASRTGPYNEQYF
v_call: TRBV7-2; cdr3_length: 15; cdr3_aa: CASNSRLASYNEQFF
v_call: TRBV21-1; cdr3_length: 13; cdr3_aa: CASSKLRTYGYTF
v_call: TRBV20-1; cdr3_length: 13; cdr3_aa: CSALGRMNTEAFF
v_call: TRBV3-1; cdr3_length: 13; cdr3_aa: CASSQGEVNTQYF
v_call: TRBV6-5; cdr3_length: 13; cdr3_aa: CASSYSSYNEQFF
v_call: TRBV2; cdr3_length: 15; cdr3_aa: CASRTGGWDNQPQHF
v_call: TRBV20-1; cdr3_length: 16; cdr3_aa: CSASGTTYSKDYGYTF
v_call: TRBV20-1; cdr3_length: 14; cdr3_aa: CSATGLAAYNEQFF
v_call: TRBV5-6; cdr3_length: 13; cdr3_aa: CASSLDVSETQYF
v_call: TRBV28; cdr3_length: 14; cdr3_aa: CASISGGIPYEQYF
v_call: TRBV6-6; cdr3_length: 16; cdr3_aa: CTSSYSGVGNTYGYTF
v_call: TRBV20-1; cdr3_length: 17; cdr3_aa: CSARDPRTSGFYNEQFF
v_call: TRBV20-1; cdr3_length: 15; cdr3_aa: CSASQTRGFTQPQHF
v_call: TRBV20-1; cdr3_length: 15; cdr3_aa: CSAGPDRGEQLRVFF
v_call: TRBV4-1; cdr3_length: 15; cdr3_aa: CASSPTGTGDEKLFF
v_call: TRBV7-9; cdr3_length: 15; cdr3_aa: CASSLTPTPYYGYTF
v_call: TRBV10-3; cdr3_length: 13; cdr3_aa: CAISDRGDTEAFF
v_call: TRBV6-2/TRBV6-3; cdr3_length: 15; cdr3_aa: CASSPRTGAVQPQHF
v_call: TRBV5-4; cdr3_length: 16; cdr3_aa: CASSFLVKGGSDTQYF
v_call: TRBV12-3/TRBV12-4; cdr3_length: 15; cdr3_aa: CASSLWDRLYNEQFF
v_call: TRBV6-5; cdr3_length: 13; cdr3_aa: CASRSRESYGYTF
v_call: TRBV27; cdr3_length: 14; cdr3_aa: CASSPASSGGEQYF
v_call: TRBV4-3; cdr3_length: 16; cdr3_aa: CASSQGIGRSNQPQHF
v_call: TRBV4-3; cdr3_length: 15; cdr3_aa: CASSQDASGYSEQFF